This is a list of T cell receptor beta chains from one sample in a study of T cells in localized non-small cell lung cancer. Clones were read by immunoSEQ multiplex PCR, and TCRdb kept only the in-frame ones, dropping some. This sample has fewer than 25,000 clones; more than 75% occur once, and the top ten carry 5.8%. The material sequenced was peripheral blood, taken before any cancer treatment. Receptors were obtained from a male donor older than 55 with stage II squamous cell lung carcinoma. CDR3s include the opening cysteine and the closing phenylalanine or tryptophan. Fields, in order: D gene, clone size, J gene, V gene, CDR3 DNA, CDR3 protein. A D gene is named only where the DNA matches it firmly. Where a row states a size, it is once, few, many or the class of an expanded clone; other rows omit it.

d_gene: TRBD1
abundance: -
j_gene: TRBJ2-7
v_gene: TRBV2
CDR3nt: TGTGCCAGCTTTCCGGGACAGGGGGAGAGGGGCTCCTACGAGCAGTACTTC
CDR3aa: CASFPGQGERGSYEQYF

d_gene: -
abundance: -
j_gene: TRBJ1-3
v_gene: TRBV27
CDR3nt: TGTGCCAGCATGGGTACTCTCGGGCGACCTGGAAACACCATATATTTT
CDR3aa: CASMGTLGRPGNTIYF

d_gene: TRBD2
abundance: -
j_gene: TRBJ2-3
v_gene: TRBV14
CDR3nt: TGTGCCAGCAGCCAAGATCTAGGACTAGCGGGGTACGCAGATACGCAGTATTTT
CDR3aa: CASSQDLGLAGYADTQYF

d_gene: -
abundance: once
j_gene: TRBJ2-7
v_gene: TRBV21-1
CDR3nt: TGTGCCAGCAGCCCCCGGACTAGGGCCGAGCAGTACTTC
CDR3aa: CASSPRTRAEQYF

d_gene: TRBD2
abundance: few
j_gene: TRBJ2-7
v_gene: TRBV5-6
CDR3nt: TGTGCCAGCAGCATTAGCGGGAGATCCGAGCAGTACTTC
CDR3aa: CASSISGRSEQYF

d_gene: -
abundance: -
j_gene: TRBJ2-7
v_gene: TRBV7-2
CDR3nt: TGTGCCAGCAGCTTAAGTTCGCAGAGCTCCTACGAGCAGTACTTC
CDR3aa: CASSLSSQSSYEQYF

d_gene: TRBD1
abundance: -
j_gene: TRBJ1-2
v_gene: TRBV27
CDR3nt: TGTGCCAGCCGCAGGGGGACGACCTATGGCTACACCTTC
CDR3aa: CASRRGTTYGYTF

d_gene: -
abundance: few
j_gene: TRBJ1-1
v_gene: TRBV4-2
CDR3nt: TGTGCCAGCAGCCCAGACCCGAGCGCAGACACTTTCTTT
CDR3aa: CASSPDPSADTFF

d_gene: -
abundance: -
j_gene: TRBJ2-1
v_gene: TRBV29-1
CDR3nt: TGCAGCGTTGGGGGCTATGAGCAGTTCTTC
CDR3aa: CSVGGYEQFF

d_gene: -
abundance: -
j_gene: TRBJ2-7
v_gene: TRBV21-1
CDR3nt: TGTGCCAGCAGCAAAGCCCCTAGCGGTCCCTACGAGCAGTACTTC
CDR3aa: CASSKAPSGPYEQYF

d_gene: -
abundance: -
j_gene: TRBJ2-7
v_gene: TRBV6-1
CDR3nt: TGTGCCAGCAGTGTCAGGCAGCCCTACGAGCAGTACTTC
CDR3aa: CASSVRQPYEQYF

d_gene: -
abundance: -
j_gene: TRBJ2-3
v_gene: TRBV5-1
CDR3nt: TGCGCCAGCAGCTTGGACGGGATCACCCGCGATACGCAGTATTTT
CDR3aa: CASSLDGITRDTQYF

d_gene: -
abundance: -
j_gene: TRBJ1-4
v_gene: TRBV10-1
CDR3nt: TGCGCCAGCAGTGGGCCAGGGATGGGGGATGAAAAACTGTTTTTT
CDR3aa: CASSGPGMGDEKLFF

d_gene: -
abundance: -
j_gene: TRBJ2-1
v_gene: TRBV4-3
CDR3nt: TGCGCCAGCAGCCAATCGGACCTCAATGAGCAGTTCTTC
CDR3aa: CASSQSDLNEQFF

d_gene: -
abundance: -
j_gene: TRBJ2-1
v_gene: TRBV7-3
CDR3nt: TGTGCCAGCAGCTTAGGTCTGGTACAGGGTCCTTACAATGAGCAGTTCTTC
CDR3aa: CASSLGLVQGPYNEQFF

d_gene: -
abundance: -
j_gene: TRBJ1-1
v_gene: TRBV19
CDR3nt: TGTGCCAGTAGTTTGCAGGCCCAGACTGAAGCTTTCTTT
CDR3aa: CASSLQAQTEAFF

d_gene: TRBD2
abundance: -
j_gene: TRBJ2-7
v_gene: TRBV6-5
CDR3nt: TGTGCCAGCAGTTACGGCGGGGGGCTCTCCTACGAGCAGTACTTC
CDR3aa: CASSYGGGLSYEQYF

d_gene: -
abundance: once
j_gene: TRBJ1-3
v_gene: TRBV19
CDR3nt: TGTGCCAGTAGTATGGGCGGGGCCTCTGGAAACACCATATATTTT
CDR3aa: CASSMGGASGNTIYF